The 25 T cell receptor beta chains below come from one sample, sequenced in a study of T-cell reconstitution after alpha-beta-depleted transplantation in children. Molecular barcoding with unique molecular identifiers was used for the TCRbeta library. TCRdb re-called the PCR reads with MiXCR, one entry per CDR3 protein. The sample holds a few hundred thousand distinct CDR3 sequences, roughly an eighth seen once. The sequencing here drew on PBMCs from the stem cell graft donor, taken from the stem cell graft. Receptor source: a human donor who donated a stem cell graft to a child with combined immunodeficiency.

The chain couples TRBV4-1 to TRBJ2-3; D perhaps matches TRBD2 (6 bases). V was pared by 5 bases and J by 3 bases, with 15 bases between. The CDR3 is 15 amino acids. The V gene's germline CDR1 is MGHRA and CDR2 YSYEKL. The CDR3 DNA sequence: TGCGCCAGCAGCTTCCGGGACTCCTTTACAGATACGCAGTATTTT. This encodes CASSFRDSFTDTQYF.

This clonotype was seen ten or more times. The CDR3 here is CSARDFGDEQFF. CDR3 nucleotides: TGCAGTGCTAGAGATTTCGGGGATGAGCAGTTCTTC. This chain uses TRBV20-1 with TRBJ2-1, with D possibly being TRBD2 (5 bases). Germline lookup yields CDR1 DFQATT and CDR2 SNEGSKA (reference sequence). Trimming removed 0 bases from V and 8 bases from J, with 8 bases in between. The CDR3 runs 12 residues.

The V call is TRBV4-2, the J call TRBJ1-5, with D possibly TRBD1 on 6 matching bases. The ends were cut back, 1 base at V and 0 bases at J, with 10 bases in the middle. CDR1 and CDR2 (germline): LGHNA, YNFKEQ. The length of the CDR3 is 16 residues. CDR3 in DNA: TGTGCCAGCAGCCAAGGGACAGTCCCTAGCAATCAGCCCCAGCATTTT. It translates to CASSQGTVPSNQPQHF.

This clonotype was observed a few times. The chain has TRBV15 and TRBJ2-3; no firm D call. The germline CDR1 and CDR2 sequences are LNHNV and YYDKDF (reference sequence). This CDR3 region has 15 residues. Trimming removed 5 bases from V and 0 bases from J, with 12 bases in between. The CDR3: CATSARGVSTDTQYF. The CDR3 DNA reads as TGTGCCACCAGCGCCCGTGGCGTTAGCACAGATACGCAGTATTTT.

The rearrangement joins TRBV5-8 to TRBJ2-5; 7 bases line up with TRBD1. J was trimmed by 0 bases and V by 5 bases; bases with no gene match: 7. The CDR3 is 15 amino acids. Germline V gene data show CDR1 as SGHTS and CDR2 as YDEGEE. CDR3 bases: TGTGCCAGCAGAACTGACAGGGCTTACCAAGAGACCCAGTACTTC. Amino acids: CASRTDRAYQETQYF.

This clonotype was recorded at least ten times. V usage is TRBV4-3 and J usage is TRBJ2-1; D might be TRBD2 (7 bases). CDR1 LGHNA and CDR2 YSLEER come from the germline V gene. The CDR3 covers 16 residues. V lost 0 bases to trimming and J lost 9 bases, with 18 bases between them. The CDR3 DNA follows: TGCGCCAGCAGCCAAGATGGTGGGGGGGCCGAGGTTGAGCAGTTCTTC. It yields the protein CASSQDGGGAEVEQFF.

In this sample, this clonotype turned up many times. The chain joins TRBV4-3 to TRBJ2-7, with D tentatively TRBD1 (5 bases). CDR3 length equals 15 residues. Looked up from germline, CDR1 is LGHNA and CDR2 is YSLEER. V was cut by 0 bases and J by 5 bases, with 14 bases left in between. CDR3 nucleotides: TGCGCCAGCAGCCAAGATCTGGACGCAGGGAACGAGCAGTACTTC. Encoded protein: CASSQDLDAGNEQYF.

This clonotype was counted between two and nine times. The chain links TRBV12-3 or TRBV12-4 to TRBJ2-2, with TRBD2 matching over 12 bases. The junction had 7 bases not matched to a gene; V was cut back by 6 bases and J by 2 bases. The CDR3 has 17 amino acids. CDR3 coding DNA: TGTGCCAGCAGCCTCGGACTAGCGGGGACCAACACCGGGGAGCTGTTTTTT. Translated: CASSLGLAGTNTGELFF.

This CDR3 is CASSLSAKDTQYF. In DNA, the CDR3 is TGCGCCAGCAGCTTGTCAGCAAAAGATACGCAGTATTTT. The chain joins TRBV5-1 to TRBJ2-3; unclear D gene. The length of the CDR3 is 13 residues. Germline CDR1 is SGHRS and CDR2 is YFSETQ. V lost 1 base to trimming and J lost 5 bases, with 8 bases between them.

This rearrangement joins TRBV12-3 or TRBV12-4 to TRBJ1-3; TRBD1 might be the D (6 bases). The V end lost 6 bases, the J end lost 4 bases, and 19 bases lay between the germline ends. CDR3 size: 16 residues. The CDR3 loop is CASRESWGAEGNTIYF. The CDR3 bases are TGTGCCAGCAGGGAGAGCTGGGGGGCAGAAGGAAACACCATATATTTT.

This chain's CDR3 is CASSPPGGAVYEQYF. The CDR3 region has the DNA TGTGCCAGCAGTCCGCCTGGGGGGGCGGTCTACGAGCAGTACTTC. The chain recombines TRBV27 with TRBJ2-7; TRBD2 is a possible D gene (7 bases). CDR1 is MNHEY, CDR2 SMNVEV, per germline (reference sequence). This CDR3 has 15 residues. V was clipped by 5 bases and J by 3 bases, with 17 bases between them.

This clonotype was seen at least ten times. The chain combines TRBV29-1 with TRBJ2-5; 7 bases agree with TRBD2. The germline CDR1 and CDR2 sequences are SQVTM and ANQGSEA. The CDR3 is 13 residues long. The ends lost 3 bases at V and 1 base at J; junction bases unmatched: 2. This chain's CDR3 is CSVDPSGQETQYF. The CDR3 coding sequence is TGCAGCGTTGACCCTAGCGGCCAAGAGACCCAGTACTTC.

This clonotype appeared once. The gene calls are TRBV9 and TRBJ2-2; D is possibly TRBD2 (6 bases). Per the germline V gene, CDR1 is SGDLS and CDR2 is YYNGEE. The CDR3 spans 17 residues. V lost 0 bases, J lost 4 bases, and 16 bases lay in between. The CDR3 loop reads CASSVVGPSRGTGELFF. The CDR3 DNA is TGTGCCAGCAGCGTAGTGGGGCCCTCGCGGGGCACCGGGGAGCTGTTTTTT. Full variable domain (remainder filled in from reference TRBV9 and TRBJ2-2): DSGVTQTPKHLITATGQRVTLRCSPRSGDLSVYWYQQSLDQGLQFLIQYYNGEERAKGNILERFSAQQFPDLHSELNLSSLELGDSALYFCASSVVGPSRGTGELFFGEGSRLTVL.

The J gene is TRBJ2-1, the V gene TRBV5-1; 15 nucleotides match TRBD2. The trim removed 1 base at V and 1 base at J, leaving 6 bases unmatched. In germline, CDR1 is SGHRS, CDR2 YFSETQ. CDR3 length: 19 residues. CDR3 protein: CASSLRSGTSGGSYNEQFF. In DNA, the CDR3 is TGCGCCAGCAGCTTGAGATCCGGGACTAGCGGGGGGTCCTACAATGAGCAGTTCTTC.

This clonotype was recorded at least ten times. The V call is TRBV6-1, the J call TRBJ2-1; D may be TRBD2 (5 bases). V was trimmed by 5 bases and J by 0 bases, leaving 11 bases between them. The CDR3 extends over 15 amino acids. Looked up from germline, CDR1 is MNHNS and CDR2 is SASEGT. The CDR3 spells CASSRGTSSYNEQFF. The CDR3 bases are TGTGCCAGCAGTCGGGGTACCTCCTCCTACAATGAGCAGTTCTTC.

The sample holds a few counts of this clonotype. CDR3 amino acids: CSVEDRQGPSYEQYF. The DNA for the CDR3 is TGCAGCGTTGAAGATCGTCAGGGGCCAAGTTACGAGCAGTACTTC. The gene calls are TRBV29-1 and TRBJ2-7; a weak D match, TRBD1 (6 bases). The CDR3 sequence is 15 residues long. V lost 0 bases, J lost 4 bases, and 16 bases lay in between. CDR1 is SQVTM, CDR2 ANQGSEA, per germline.

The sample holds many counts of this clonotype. The CDR3 DNA reads TGTGCCACCAGTGAGCCGGGACAGAGCAATGAGCAGTTCTTC. It specifies CATSEPGQSNEQFF. The V and J genes are TRBV24-1 and TRBJ2-1, with TRBD1 identical over 7 bases. CDR1 is KGHDR, CDR2 SFDVKD, per germline. V dropped 4 bases and J dropped 6; count of bases not matched to a gene: 5. The CDR3 has 14 residues.

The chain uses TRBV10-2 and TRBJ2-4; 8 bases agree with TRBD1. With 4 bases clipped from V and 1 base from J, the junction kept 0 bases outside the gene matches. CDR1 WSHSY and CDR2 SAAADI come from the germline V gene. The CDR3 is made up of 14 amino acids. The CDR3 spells CASSGTGAKNIQYF. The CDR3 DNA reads TGCGCCAGCAGTGGGACAGGGGCCAAAAACATTCAGTACTTC.

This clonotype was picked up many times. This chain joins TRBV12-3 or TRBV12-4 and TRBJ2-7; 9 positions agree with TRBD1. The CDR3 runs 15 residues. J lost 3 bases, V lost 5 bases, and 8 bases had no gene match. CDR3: CASSAPGQGLYEQYF. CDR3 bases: TGTGCCAGCAGTGCCCCGGGACAGGGTCTCTACGAGCAGTACTTC.

CDR3 sequence reads: CASRPGQGVGEQYF. The DNA for the CDR3 is TGTGCCAGCAGACCGGGACAGGGGGTTGGCGAGCAGTACTTC. The rearrangement joins TRBV12-3 or TRBV12-4 to TRBJ2-7; 11 nucleotides align to TRBD1. The CDR3 contains 14 residues. The V segment lost 6 bases and the J segment 6 bases; nucleotides outside the gene matches: 7.

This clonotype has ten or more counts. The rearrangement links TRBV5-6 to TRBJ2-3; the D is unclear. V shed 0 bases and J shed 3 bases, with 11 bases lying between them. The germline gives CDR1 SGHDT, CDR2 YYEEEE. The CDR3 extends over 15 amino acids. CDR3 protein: CASSLDGARTDTQYF. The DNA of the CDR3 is TGTGCCAGCAGCTTGGATGGTGCCAGGACAGATACGCAGTATTTT.

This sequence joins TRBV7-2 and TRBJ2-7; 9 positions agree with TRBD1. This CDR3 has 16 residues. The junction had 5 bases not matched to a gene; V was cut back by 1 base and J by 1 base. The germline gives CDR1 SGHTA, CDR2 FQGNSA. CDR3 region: CASSLGGTGWSYEQYF. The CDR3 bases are TGTGCCAGCAGCTTAGGGGGGACAGGGTGGTCCTACGAGCAGTACTTC.

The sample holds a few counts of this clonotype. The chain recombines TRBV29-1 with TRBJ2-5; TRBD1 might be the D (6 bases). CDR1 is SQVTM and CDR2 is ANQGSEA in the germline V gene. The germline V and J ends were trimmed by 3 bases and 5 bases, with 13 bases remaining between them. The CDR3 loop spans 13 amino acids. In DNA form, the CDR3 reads TGCAGCGTTGAGGCAGGGGAGAACGAGACCCAGTACTTC. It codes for CSVEAGENETQYF. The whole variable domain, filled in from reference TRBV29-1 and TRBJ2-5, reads SAVISQKPSRDICQRGTSLTIQCQVDSQVTMMFWYRQQPGQSLTLIATANQGSEATYESGFVIDKFPISRPNLTFSTLTVSNMSPEDSSIYLCSVEAGENETQYFGPGTRLLVL.

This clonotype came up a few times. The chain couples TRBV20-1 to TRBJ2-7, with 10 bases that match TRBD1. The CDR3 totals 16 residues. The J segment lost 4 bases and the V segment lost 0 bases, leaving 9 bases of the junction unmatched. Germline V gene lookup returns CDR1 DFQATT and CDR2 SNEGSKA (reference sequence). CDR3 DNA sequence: TGCAGTGCTAGAGAGGGGGAGACAGGGGGCTTTTACGAGCAGTACTTC. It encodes CSAREGETGGFYEQYF.

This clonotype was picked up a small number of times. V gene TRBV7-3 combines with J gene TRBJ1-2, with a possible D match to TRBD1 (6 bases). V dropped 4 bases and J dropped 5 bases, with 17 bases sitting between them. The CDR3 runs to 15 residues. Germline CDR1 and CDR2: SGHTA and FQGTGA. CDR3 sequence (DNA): TGTGCCAGCAGCTGGTTCGAGGGGGTGTGGTATGGCTACACCTTC. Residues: CASSWFEGVWYGYTF.